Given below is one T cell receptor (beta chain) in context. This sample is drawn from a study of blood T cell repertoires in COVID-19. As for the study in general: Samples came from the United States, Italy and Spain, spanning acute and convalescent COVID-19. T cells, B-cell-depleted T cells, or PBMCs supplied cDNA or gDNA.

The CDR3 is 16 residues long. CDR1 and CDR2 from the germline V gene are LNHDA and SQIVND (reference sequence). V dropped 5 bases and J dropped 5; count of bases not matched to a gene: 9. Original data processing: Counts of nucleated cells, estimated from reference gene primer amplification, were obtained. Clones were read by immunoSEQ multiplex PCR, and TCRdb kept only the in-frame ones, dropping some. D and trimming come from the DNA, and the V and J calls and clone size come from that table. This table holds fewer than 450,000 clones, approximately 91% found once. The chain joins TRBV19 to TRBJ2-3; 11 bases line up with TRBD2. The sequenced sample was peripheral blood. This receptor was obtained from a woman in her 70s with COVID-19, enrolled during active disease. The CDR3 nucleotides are TGTGCCAGTAGTTTTTACCCGGGACTAGCGGTAGATACGCAGTATTTT. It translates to CASSFYPGLAVDTQYF.